Only a few counts were recorded for the clone carrying this TCR beta chain. Its antigen is as yet unknown. This CDR3 is built from 15 residues. The V and J ends lost 0 bases and 5 bases respectively, with 14 bases between them. CDR1 is MGHRA and CDR2 is YSYEKL in the germline V gene. TCRdb re-derived calls from the RT-PCR reads in MiXCR, one entry per CDR3 protein. Of around 750,000 distinct CDR3 sequences in the sample, about 20% are singletons; the top ten hold 10% to 13%. The data are from a study of response to subunit inactivated influenza vaccine. Overall study results and limits: Researchers suggested that each seasonal influenza vaccination recruits few new T cells.

This clonotype was obtained from a man over 45 who received an inactivated influenza vaccine. The material was PBMCs from blood, obtained roughly 5 days after vaccination. The V gene is TRBV4-1, the J gene TRBJ2-7, with a possible D match to TRBD1 (6 bases). CDR3 nucleotide sequence: TGCGCCAGCAGCCAAGAACAGGGACCAAGAGACGAGCAGTACTTC. This gives the protein CASSQEQGPRDEQYF.